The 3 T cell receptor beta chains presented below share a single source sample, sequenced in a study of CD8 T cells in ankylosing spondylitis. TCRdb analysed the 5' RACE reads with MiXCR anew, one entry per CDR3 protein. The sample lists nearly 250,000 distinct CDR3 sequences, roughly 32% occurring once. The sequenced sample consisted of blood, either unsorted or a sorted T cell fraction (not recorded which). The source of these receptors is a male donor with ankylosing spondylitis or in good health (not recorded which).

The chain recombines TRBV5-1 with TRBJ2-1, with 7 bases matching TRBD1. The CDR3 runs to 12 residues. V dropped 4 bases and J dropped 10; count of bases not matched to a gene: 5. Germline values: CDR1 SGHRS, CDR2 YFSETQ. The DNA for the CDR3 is TGCGCCAGCAGCCCAGGGGGTTGGGAGCAGTTCTTC. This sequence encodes CASSPGGWEQFF.

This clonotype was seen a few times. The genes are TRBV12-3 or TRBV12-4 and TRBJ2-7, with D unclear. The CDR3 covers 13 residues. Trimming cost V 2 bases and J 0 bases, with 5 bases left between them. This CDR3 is CASSLISSYEQYF. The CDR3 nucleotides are TGTGCCAGCAGTTTAATTAGCTCCTACGAGCAGTACTTC.

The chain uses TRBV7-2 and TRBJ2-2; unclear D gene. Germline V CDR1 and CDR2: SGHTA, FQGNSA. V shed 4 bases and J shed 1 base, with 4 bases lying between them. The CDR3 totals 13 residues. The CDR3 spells CASSSGNTGELFF. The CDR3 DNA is TGTGCCAGCAGCTCAGGGAACACCGGGGAGCTGTTTTTT.